This TCR beta chain came from a study of CD8 T cells in Susac syndrome. Study-level points and caveats: By the study's own acknowledgment, its TCR sequencing and HLA analysis included relatively few individuals. Where Susac syndrome CD4+ T cell repertoires were concerned, no clonal expansion was evident.

Notes on this clonotype: The target antigen is unknown.

Trimming pared 4 bases from V and 4 bases from J, leaving 14 bases between. This CDR3 is 15 amino acids long. Germline CDR1 reads MNHEY; CDR2 reads SVGAGI. With random hexamers, 0.5 to 1 ug RNA was reverse transcribed. One entry per CDR3 protein results from TCRdb running MiXCR on the immunoSEQ multiplex PCR reads. The sample shows around 190,000 distinct CDR3 sequences, approximately 94% of them seen only once. Fulfillment of recently defined diagnostic criteria for definite or probable disease was shown by the patients with Susac syndrome. TEMRA cells were FACS-enriched, with CD8+ and CD4+ T cells isolated negatively.

Sequencing was performed on CD4+ T cells from PBMCs. V gene TRBV6-5 combines with J gene TRBJ1-3; no firm D call. This receptor was identified in a human donor with Susac syndrome. For the CDR3, the DNA is TGTGCCAGCAGTTTCCGACCGCTCTCGGGAAACACCATATATTTT. Translated: CASSFRPLSGNTIYF.